This T cell receptor (beta chain) was found in a study of shared clonotypes between healthy human individuals. Study summary: For every donor, three CD4 naive, three CD4 memory, two CD8 naive and one CD8 memory plates were used. Broader study findings: With few donors, the genetic and exposure-history diversity represented was limited.

Per the germline V gene, CDR1 is MDHEN and CDR2 is SYDVKM. The length of the CDR3 is 13 residues. Trimming cost V 3 bases and J 6 bases, with 11 bases left between them. In replicate PCRs of sorted subsets, roughly 190 ng DNA, roughly 27,000 T cell genomes, was used. TCRdb keeps only in-frame clones here, not all; method: immunoSEQ multiplex PCR. The sample includes 2 million to 2.5 million clones, approximately 90% seen only once; the top ten take more than 0.35%. This clone was found once. Its target is unknown. Sequencing was done on a sample of naive CD4+ T cells from PBMCs. Subset in this sample: CD45RA+ positively selected. The rearrangement uses TRBV28 and TRBJ1-2; D gene ambiguous. This clonotype was sampled from a man younger than 35 in good health. Some clones in this sample may be carry-over from other donors' samples. CDR3 bases: TGTGCCAGCAGTTTTTCGGGGTCCGATGGCTACACCTTC. Its translation is CASSFSGSDGYTF.